This TCR beta chain was recovered during a study of spatial heterogeneity in lung cancer. Study as a whole: At a median of roughly two years after resection, follow-up PBMC samples were sequenced when available. There were, on average, more than ten raw-read appearances for each unique TCR and UMI combination. Sequencing consistently turned up more beta-chain sequences than alpha-chain sequences.

The time point here: blood at routine non-recurrence follow-up after resection. J was trimmed by 11 bases and V by 4 bases; bases with no gene match: 3. Per the germline V gene, CDR1 is SEHNR and CDR2 is FQNEAQ (reference sequence). The CDR3 consists of 12 residues. MiXCR was run by TCRdb on the 5' RACE reads, yielding one entry per CDR3 protein. Among some 16,000 distinct CDR3 sequences listed, 15% to 20% were seen once. This clonotype was seen many times. The TCR originated in a male donor with early-stage non-small cell lung cancer. The V gene is TRBV7-9, the J gene TRBJ1-4; 8 nucleotides agree with TRBD1. This specimen consisted of PBMCs, obtained at follow-up. As DNA, the CDR3 is TGTGCCAGCAGCTCGACAGGGGAGAAACTGTTTTTT. As protein: CASSSTGEKLFF.